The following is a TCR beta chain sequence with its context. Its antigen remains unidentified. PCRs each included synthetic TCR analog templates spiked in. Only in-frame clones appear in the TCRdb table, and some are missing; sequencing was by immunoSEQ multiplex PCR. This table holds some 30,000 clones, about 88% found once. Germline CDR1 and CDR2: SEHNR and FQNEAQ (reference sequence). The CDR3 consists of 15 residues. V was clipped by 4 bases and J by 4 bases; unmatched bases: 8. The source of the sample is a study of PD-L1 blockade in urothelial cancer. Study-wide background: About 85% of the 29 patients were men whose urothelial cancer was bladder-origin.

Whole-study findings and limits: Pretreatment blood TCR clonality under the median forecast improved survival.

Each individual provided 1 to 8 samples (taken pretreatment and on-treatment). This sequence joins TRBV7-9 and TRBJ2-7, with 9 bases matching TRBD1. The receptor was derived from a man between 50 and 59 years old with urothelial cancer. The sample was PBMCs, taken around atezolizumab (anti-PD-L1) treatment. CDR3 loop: CASSYTGGASYEQYF. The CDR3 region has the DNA TGTGCCAGCAGCTATACAGGGGGCGCGAGTTACGAGCAGTACTTC. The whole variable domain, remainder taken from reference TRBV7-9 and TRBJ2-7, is DTGVSQNPRHKITKRGQNVTFRCDPISEHNRLYWYRQTLGQGPEFLTYFQNEAQLEKSRLLSDRFSAERPKGSFSTLEIQRTEQGDSAMYLCASSYTGGASYEQYFGPGTRLTVT.